Each of the 27 T cell receptor beta chains below was sequenced from the same sample in a study of vaccination and CD4 T cells after COVID-19. Treatment given: roughly 11-day PBMC culture with coronavirus spike peptide pools or control peptides (ViraFEST assay). Antigens of these TCRs are unknown. With the Oncomine TCR Beta short-read assay, DNA from cultured CD4+ T cells was sequenced. From the PCR reads, TCRdb called clonotypes with MiXCR, one entry per CDR3 protein. The sample yields around 10,000 distinct CDR3 sequences, just under 75% seen once. Sequenced material: CD4+ T cells from blood, cultured in vitro. The receptors were gathered from a human donor who had recovered from COVID-19.

The J gene is TRBJ1-2, the V gene TRBV6-1; no firm D call. V lost 2 bases and J 3 bases, leaving 7 bases between the germline ends. The CDR3 consists of 13 residues. Germline assignment: CDR1 MNHNS and CDR2 SASEGT. The CDR3 here is CASSETGDYGYTF. CDR3 bases: TGTGCCAGCAGTGAAACCGGCGACTATGGCTACACCTTC.

The chain has TRBV5-1 and TRBJ2-7, with D possibly matching TRBD2 (5 bases). CDR1 is SGHRS and CDR2 is YFSETQ in the germline V gene. V lost 0 bases and J 1 base, leaving 8 bases between the germline ends. This CDR3 contains 14 residues. The DNA of the CDR3 is TGCGCCAGCAGCTTGGCAGCGGCTTCCTACGAGCAGTACTTC. It is translated as CASSLAAASYEQYF.

This clonotype showed up just a few times. DNA for the CDR3: TGTGCCAGCAGCGTTGGGCGGGAAGAGACCCAGTACTTC. It translates to CASSVGREETQYF. This chain connects TRBV7-2 to TRBJ2-5; a possible D gene is TRBD2 (5 bases). CDR3 length: 13 amino acids. V gave up 5 bases and J gave up 3 bases, with 10 bases separating them. Germline V lookup: CDR1 SGHTA, CDR2 FQGNSA.

This clonotype was seen once. The chain carries TRBV21-1 and TRBJ2-7; TRBD1, the table's D call, was not compared with the DNA. TRBV21-1 is a listed pseudogene. The CDR3 has 18 residues. In DNA form, the CDR3 reads TGTGCCAGCAGCAGCCCCCGGGACAGGGGAGCTAGCTCCTACGAGCAGTACTTC. This gives the protein CASSSPRDRGASSYEQYF.

The rearrangement uses TRBV7-3 and TRBJ2-7; TRBD1 matches 10 bases. Germline V gene lookup returns CDR1 SGHTA and CDR2 FQGTGA. The V and J ends lost 5 bases and 7 bases, in that order; junction bases with no gene match: 5. The CDR3 is 13 residues long. CDR3 sequence: CASSMDRGGEQYF. CDR3 sequence (DNA): TGTGCCAGCAGCATGGACAGGGGGGGTGAGCAGTACTTC.

This clonotype showed up just a few times. This chain uses TRBV19 with TRBJ1-5; D uncertain. The CDR3 runs 12 residues. Germline V gene data show CDR1 as LNHDA and CDR2 as SQIVND (reference sequence). The V gene lost 10 bases and the J gene lost 4 bases, with 11 bases spanning the gap. CDR3 region: CATQQGNQPQHF. The CDR3 nucleotides read TGTGCCACCCAGCAAGGAAATCAGCCCCAGCATTTT.

The V and J genes are TRBV6-1 and TRBJ1-5; D call uncertain. Germline CDR1 reads MNHNS; CDR2 reads SASEGT. The CDR3 loop spans 14 amino acids. V shed 1 base and J shed 3 bases, with 7 bases lying between them. Here the CDR3 reads CASSEDLSNQPQHF. The CDR3 DNA reads TGTGCCAGCAGTGAAGACCTTTCCAATCAGCCCCAGCATTTT.

The chain uses TRBV11-1 and TRBJ2-7; D is possibly TRBD1 (6 bases). CDR3 length: 12 amino acids. Trimming cost V 5 bases and J 3 bases, with 8 bases left between them. Per the germline V gene, CDR1 is SGHAT and CDR2 is FQDESV (reference sequence). DNA for the CDR3: TGTGCCAGCAGCGGGACAAGCTACGAGCAGTACTTC. Translating gives CASSGTSYEQYF.

The chain combines TRBV7-3 with TRBJ2-5; 8 bases line up with TRBD2. V was pared by 4 bases and J by 7 bases, with 11 bases of the junction left unmatched. The CDR3 length is 15 residues. Germline CDR1 reads SGHTA; CDR2 reads FQGTGA. DNA of the CDR3: TGTGCCAGCAGCTCCCGTTCTGAAAGCGGGGGGACCCAGTACTTC. Translated: CASSSRSESGGTQYF.

This clonotype was observed once. This rearrangement joins TRBV4-2 to TRBJ1-1; D gene unclear. CDR3 length: 14 amino acids. CDR1 is LGHNA, CDR2 YNFKEQ, per germline. Trimming took 2 bases from V and 6 from J, leaving 13 bases between them. CDR3 bases: TGTGCCAGCAGCCAACTAGAACGGGGTGCTGAAGCTTTCTTT. This encodes CASSQLERGAEAFF.

The chain carries TRBV20-1 and TRBJ2-1; a weak D match, TRBD2 (6 bases). V was cut by 0 bases and J by 10 bases, with 13 bases left in between. CDR1 and CDR2 from the germline V gene are DFQATT and SNEGSKA (reference sequence). The CDR3 has 13 residues. The CDR3 DNA sequence: TGCAGTGCTAGAGACCCCCGGGGGTCCGAGCAGTTCTTC. It codes for CSARDPRGSEQFF.

A note on this clonotype: Mismatch with germline at one junction end may stem from a read error. The rearrangement uses TRBV7-8 and TRBJ1-6; 10 bases map to TRBD1. The germline gives CDR1 SGHVS, CDR2 FQNEAQ. This CDR3 is 15 amino acids long. The CDR3 coding sequence is TGTGCCAGCAGCTTAACCGACAGGGGGCACTCACCCCCCCACTTT. It is translated as CASSLTDRGHSPPHF.

The chain employs TRBV29-1 and TRBJ2-3; no reliable D call. Germline-derived CDR1 and CDR2 are SQVTM and ANQGSEA. V dropped 1 base and J dropped 1 base, with 9 bases sitting between them. CDR3 length: 14 amino acids. The CDR3 sequence is CSVEGIARTDTQYF. The CDR3 DNA is TGCAGCGTTGAAGGCATTGCCCGCACAGATACGCAGTATTTT.

The gene calls are TRBV19 and TRBJ2-2, with TRBD2 matching over 11 bases. J gave up 4 bases and V 6 bases, and 4 bases lay outside the gene matches. Looked up from germline, CDR1 is LNHDA and CDR2 is SQIVND (reference sequence). The CDR3 is 15 amino acids. The CDR3 sequence: CASRRLAGTTGELFF. The CDR3 nucleotides are TGTGCCAGTAGGCGACTAGCGGGGACCACCGGGGAGCTGTTTTTT. Full variable domain (missing parts from reference TRBV19 and TRBJ2-2): DGGITQSPKYLFRKEGQNVTLSCEQNLNHDAMYWYRQDPGQGLRLIYYSQIVNDFQKGDIAEGYSVSREKKESFPLTVTSAQKNPTAFYLCASRRLAGTTGELFFGEGSRLTVL.

The chain uses TRBV20-1 and TRBJ2-5, with 9 nucleotides matching TRBD2. The CDR3 is 13 amino acids. Germline V lookup: CDR1 DFQATT, CDR2 SNEGSKA (reference sequence). Unmatched junction bases numbered 6, after V lost 5 bases and J lost 5 bases. This chain's CDR3 is CSAPGLAPETQYF. For the CDR3, the DNA is TGCAGTGCTCCGGGACTAGCCCCGGAGACCCAGTACTTC.

CDR3 residues: CARRERELRYEQYF. The CDR3 coding sequence is TGCGCCAGACGAGAGCGGGAACTACGCTACGAGCAGTACTTC. V gene TRBV10-1 combines with J gene TRBJ2-7, with 7 bases identical to TRBD2. The CDR3 extends over 14 amino acids. Germline lookup yields CDR1 WNHNN and CDR2 SYGVQD (reference sequence). J was trimmed by 3 bases and V by 9 bases; bases with no gene match: 11.

The chain employs TRBV7-9 and TRBJ2-7, with D hard to call. V was clipped by 4 bases and J by 0 bases, with 10 bases between them. Germline V lookup: CDR1 SEHNR, CDR2 FQNEAQ (reference sequence). The CDR3 contains 14 residues. CDR3 residues: CASSSDQSSYEQYF. CDR3 DNA sequence: TGTGCCAGCAGCTCGGATCAGAGCTCCTACGAGCAGTACTTC.

Sample share makes this clonotype large (0.1 to 1%). The chain is built from TRBV20-1 and TRBJ2-1, with TRBD1 identical over 7 bases. The CDR3 is 13 amino acids. Germline V gives CDR1 DFQATT, CDR2 SNEGSKA (reference sequence). The V segment lost 2 bases and the J segment 7 bases; nucleotides outside the gene matches: 5. The CDR3 protein is CSARNNRGNEQFF. The CDR3, as DNA: TGCAGTGCTAGAAACAACAGGGGAAATGAGCAGTTCTTC.

This clonotype was detected once. This chain uses TRBV29-1 with TRBJ2-5, with 8 bases that match TRBD1. The trim removed 6 bases at V and 7 bases at J, leaving 13 bases unmatched. Germline loops: CDR1 SQVTM, CDR2 ANQGSEA. The CDR3 runs 14 residues. CDR3 residues: CSVADRASRGTQYF. The DNA for the CDR3 is TGCAGCGTAGCGGACAGGGCGAGCCGGGGGACCCAGTACTTC. Combining the CDR3 with reference TRBV29-1 and TRBJ2-5 gives the whole variable domain SAVISQKPSRDICQRGTSLTIQCQVDSQVTMMFWYRQQPGQSLTLIATANQGSEATYESGFVIDKFPISRPNLTFSTLTVSNMSPEDSSIYLCSVADRASRGTQYFGPGTRLLVL.

This chain connects TRBV5-8 to TRBJ2-5, with D possibly matching TRBD1 (7 bases). Germline V CDR1 and CDR2: SGHTS, YDEGEE. The CDR3 covers 16 residues. V gave up 4 bases and J gave up 5 bases, with 21 bases separating them. CDR3: CASSGGTDRRRETQYF. CDR3 bases: TGTGCCAGCAGCGGAGGGACAGACCGCAGGAGGGAGACCCAGTACTTC.

The V and J genes are TRBV2 and TRBJ2-7; 8 bases are a match to TRBD2. The CDR3 has 15 residues. V dropped 5 bases and J dropped 0; count of bases not matched to a gene: 6. CDR1 and CDR2 (germline): SNHLY, FYNNEI. The CDR3 is CASSPSGLSSYEQYF. As DNA, the CDR3 is TGTGCCAGCAGTCCTAGCGGGCTTAGCTCCTACGAGCAGTACTTC.

This clonotype was picked up one time. The V gene is TRBV28, the J gene TRBJ1-5; no clear D. This CDR3 has 15 amino acids. CDR1 is MDHEN, CDR2 SYDVKM, per germline. Trimming cost V 7 bases and J 9 bases, with 22 bases left between them. This CDR3 reads CASTPPSPAGTPQHF. As DNA, the CDR3 is TGTGCCAGCACCCCACCGAGTCCCGCCGGTACGCCCCAGCATTTT.

This clonotype was recorded a few times. The rearrangement joins TRBV27 to TRBJ1-1, with 7 bases lining up with TRBD1. The CDR3 runs to 18 residues. The germline CDR1 and CDR2 sequences are MNHEY and SMNVEV (reference sequence). V lost 5 bases and J lost 6; bases outside the gene matches: 21. The CDR3 region is CASSPNRGAGSGGAEAFF. The CDR3 region has the DNA TGTGCCAGCAGTCCAAACAGGGGAGCGGGATCGGGAGGAGCTGAAGCTTTCTTT.

DNA of the CDR3: TGTGCCAGCAGTGGGTTCCTGACCCAGCATTTT. The encoded protein is CASSGFLTQHF. V gene TRBV2 combines with J gene TRBJ1-5; D not resolved. The germline CDR1 and CDR2 sequences are SNHLY and FYNNEI. V lost 4 bases to trimming and J lost 11 bases, with 9 bases between them. CDR3 length equals 11 residues.

The chain carries TRBV24-1 and TRBJ2-7; D gene uncertain. This CDR3 comprises 12 residues. Germline-derived CDR1 and CDR2 are KGHDR and SFDVKD. Trimming removed 4 bases from V and 7 bases from J, with 10 bases in between. CDR3: CATSDAVGEQYF. For the CDR3, the DNA is TGTGCCACCAGTGACGCCGTGGGGGAGCAGTACTTC.

Only one count was recorded for this clonotype. The chain recombines TRBV7-2 with TRBJ2-3; unclear D gene. The CDR3 consists of 12 residues. Germline assignment: CDR1 SGHTA and CDR2 FQGNSA. V lost 5 bases to trimming and J lost 5 bases, with 8 bases between them. This chain's CDR3 is CASSTYLDTQYF. The CDR3 DNA sequence: TGTGCCAGCAGCACCTACCTAGATACGCAGTATTTT.

This clonotype has a single count. The CDR3 bases are TGTGCCAGCAGGTCGGGAGGCTACTACGAGCAGTACTTC. Translating it yields CASRSGGYYEQYF. This rearrangement joins TRBV2 to TRBJ2-7; 7 nucleotides align to TRBD2. With V trimmed by 6 bases and J by 3 bases, 5 bases remained unmatched. In germline, CDR1 is SNHLY, CDR2 FYNNEI. The CDR3 runs to 13 residues.